This T cell receptor (beta chain) is from a study of tumor and adjacent non-tumor tissue in lung cancer. Points from the study as a whole: Normal lung showed higher cumulative top 100 clone frequency than tumor.

No cell sorting was done before RNA was extracted from the tissue. The normal lung tissue was taken more than 3 cm from the tumor edge. The library came from three nested PCR rounds adapted from ARM-PCR protocols. MiXCR, applied by TCRdb to the multiplex PCR reads, yields one record per CDR3 protein. The sample gives 80,000 to 100,000 distinct CDR3 sequences, 80% of which show up once; roughly 29% is in the top ten. Worth noting for this clonotype: No antigen is known for it.

CDR1 is ENHRY and CDR2 is SYGVKD in the germline V gene. The CDR3 runs to 18 residues. With 2 bases clipped from V and 8 bases from J, the junction kept 12 bases outside the gene matches. This chain connects TRBV10-3 to TRBJ2-7; 16 bases are shared with TRBD2. Sequences were obtained from distant non-tumor lung tissue. The sequence derives from a man aged 60 to 69 with small cell lung cancer. CDR3 in DNA: TGTGCCATCAGTGAGCTTGGACAGCGGGGACTAGCGGGAGGGCAGCAGTACGTC. Amino acid sequence: CAISELGQRGLAGGQQYV.